A selection of T cell receptor beta chains follows, all from one sample in a study of cytotoxic CD8 clonotypes in ibrutinib-treated CLL. The method was immunoSEQ multiplex PCR; TCRdb's version includes in-frame clones alone and lacks a portion of them. The sample lists about 200,000 clones; 70% were seen once. The sequencing used PBMCs, collected after 12 months of ibrutinib treatment. These receptors originate from a human donor with chronic lymphocytic leukemia. CDR3s leave out the opening cysteine and the closing phenylalanine or tryptophan. Each record gives: J gene, D gene, V gene, CDR3 protein. A D gene is named only where the DNA matches it firmly.

>TRBJ1-3|NA|TRBV9
ASSVEAYRGSGNTIY
>TRBJ1-2|NA|TRBV6-5
ASGQFYGYT
>TRBJ1-3|NA|TRBV2
ARAGLGNTIY
>TRBJ1-2|TRBD1|TRBV6-5
ASSRTLQGASGYT
>TRBJ1-2|TRBD1|TRBV7-3
ASSLTASPRQGAAGYT
>TRBJ1-2|TRBD1|TRBV6-1
ASSEYQGDYGYT
>TRBJ1-2|NA|TRBV6-6
ASSYGANYGYT
>TRBJ1-2|NA|TRBV30
AWSVLRANYGYT
>TRBJ1-1|NA|TRBV5-4
ASSLGPGGEAF
>TRBJ2-7|TRBD1|TRBV2
ASSYDRGRNEQY
>TRBJ2-1|TRBD2|TRBV29-1
SAPGAGGSYSYNEQF
>TRBJ1-2|NA|TRBV2
AETNYGYT
>TRBJ1-1|TRBD1|TRBV7-8
ASSLVRTGFGTNTEAF
>TRBJ1-5|NA|TRBV18
ASSPGITGQIGQPQH
>TRBJ1-1|NA|TRBV29-1
SGSGHLNTEAF
>TRBJ1-5|NA|TRBV6-1
ASSSGVLSNQPQH
>TRBJ1-1|TRBD1|TRBV6-6
AITRGLFTEAF
>TRBJ1-2|NA|TRBV19
ASSRGRRAYGYT
>TRBJ1-2|TRBD1|TRBV7-6
ASSTTTGMGYT
>TRBJ1-5|NA|TRBV5-1
ASSSTGPNQPQH
>TRBJ2-5|NA|TRBV5-1
ASSLTVDGLQTQY
>TRBJ2-4|TRBD1|TRBV28
ASSLPTGNLAKNIQY
>TRBJ1-1|NA|TRBV6-6
ASSDEQGKGPGAF
>TRBJ1-2|NA|TRBV6-1
ASSVGSWSGEGYT
>TRBJ2-7|TRBD1|TRBV19
ASSSRQGPDYEQY
>TRBJ1-4|NA|TRBV9
ASSVVGGGTNEKLF
>TRBJ1-1|NA|TRBV28
ASRQYTGVNTEAF
>TRBJ1-2|NA|TRBV30
AWSYSGRGYT
>TRBJ2-7|NA|TRBV7-2
ASSHISYEQY
>TRBJ2-7|NA|TRBV6-5
ASSYGSGGSYEQY
>TRBJ2-7|NA|TRBV27
ASSFGLPYEQY
>TRBJ2-3|TRBD2|TRBV5-1
ASSPGTSGGFSSTDTQY
>TRBJ1-1|NA|TRBV7-2
ASSLDSGIGNTEAF
>TRBJ2-1|NA|TRBV7-2
ASSPTSGQGNEQF
>TRBJ2-7|NA|TRBV5-1
ASSLDGKYEQY
>TRBJ2-7|TRBD1|TRBV28
ASSLPGTGAYEQY
>TRBJ2-7|NA|TRBV29-1
SVADYEQY
>TRBJ1-5|TRBD1|TRBV14
ASSRTGTQPQH
>TRBJ1-4|NA|TRBV20-1
SATGYEKLF
>TRBJ1-1|NA|TRBV19
ASNWGHTEAF